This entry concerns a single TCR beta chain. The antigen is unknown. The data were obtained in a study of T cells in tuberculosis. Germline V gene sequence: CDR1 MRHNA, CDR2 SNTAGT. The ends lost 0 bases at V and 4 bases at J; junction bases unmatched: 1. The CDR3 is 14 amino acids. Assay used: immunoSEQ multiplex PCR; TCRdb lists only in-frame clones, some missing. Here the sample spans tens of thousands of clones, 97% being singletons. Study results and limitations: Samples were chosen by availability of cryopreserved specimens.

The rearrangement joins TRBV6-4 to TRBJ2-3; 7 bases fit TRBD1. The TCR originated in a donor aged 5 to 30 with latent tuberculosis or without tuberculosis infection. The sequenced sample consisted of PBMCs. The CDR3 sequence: CASSDSQGADTQYF. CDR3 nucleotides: TGTGCCAGCAGTGACTCCCAGGGGGCAGATACGCAGTATTTT.